The rows below give T cell receptor beta chains drawn from one sample of a study of shared clonotypes between healthy human individuals. Repertoires were generated with immunoSEQ multiplex PCR, while TCRdb's copy carries only in-frame clones and drops some. The sample has some 1.5 million clones; about 98% are singletons. Material: naive CD4+ T cells sorted from blood. All receptors come from a man younger than 40 in good health. Each CDR3 is given with its conserved first and last residue. The D gene is left open where the match is weak. Rows give clone size only sometimes, using once, few, many, or a class for an expanded clone.

DNA	CDR3	V	J	D	size
TGTGCCAGCAGTTTATTGGACCCCACCGGGGAGCTGTTTTTT	CASSLLDPTGELFF	TRBV27	TRBJ2-2	NA	NA
TGTGCCAGTAGTATATTACCGGGACAGAAGAATGAAAAACTGTTTTTT	CASSILPGQKNEKLFF	TRBV19	TRBJ1-4	TRBD1	NA
TGTGCTAGCAGCCGACTAGCGGGAGGCGGAGAGACCCAGTACTTC	CASSRLAGGGETQYF	TRBV7-7	TRBJ2-5	TRBD2	once
TGTGCCAGCAGTAAACAGGGAGTGACTGAAGCTTTCTTT	CASSKQGVTEAFF	TRBV6-5	TRBJ1-1	NA	once
TGTGCCAGCAGCGTAGTGGGACACGCGGACGGCGAGCAGTACTTC	CASSVVGHADGEQYF	TRBV9	TRBJ2-7	NA	NA
TGTGCCAGCAGCTTGGCAGTCGCCGGCGACACCGGGGAGCTGTTTTTT	CASSLAVAGDTGELFF	TRBV5-6	TRBJ2-2	NA	NA
TGTGCCAGCAGCTTCTCCCGAGGACAGGGGGCGAACACCGGGGAGCTGTTTTTT	CASSFSRGQGANTGELFF	TRBV7-3	TRBJ2-2	TRBD1	NA
TGTGCCAGCAGTTTTGGTCTTCCGGGACTAGCCTTCAATGAGCAGTTCTTC	CASSFGLPGLAFNEQFF	TRBV27	TRBJ2-1	TRBD2	NA
TGTGCCAGCAGCGTAGCCACGTCATGGGCAGGGACAGATACGCAGTATTTT	CASSVATSWAGTDTQYF	TRBV9	TRBJ2-3	NA	NA
TGTGCCAGCAGCTTCGTGGGTACAGATACGCAGTATTTT	CASSFVGTDTQYF	TRBV7-9	TRBJ2-3	NA	NA
TGTGCCAGCAGCCAAGTGTTAGCGGCCGGGGAGCTGTTTTTT	CASSQVLAAGELFF	TRBV14	TRBJ2-2	NA	once
TGTGCCATCAGGGACGGGAACACTGAAGCTTTCTTT	CAIRDGNTEAFF	TRBV10-3	TRBJ1-1	NA	NA
TGTGCCAGTACCCGGGGGAGCTCCTACGAGCAGTACTTC	CASTRGSSYEQYF	TRBV19	TRBJ2-7	NA	NA
TGTGCCAGCAGTCCCGGGACAGGTAGCACAGATACGCAGTATTTT	CASSPGTGSTDTQYF	TRBV28	TRBJ2-3	TRBD1	NA
TGTGCCAGCAGCGTATTTGAGGGGGCAAATGAGCAGTTCTTC	CASSVFEGANEQFF	TRBV9	TRBJ2-1	TRBD1	NA
TGTGCCAGCAGTTATTCCGGGACAGGGGATCAGCCCCAGCATTTT	CASSYSGTGDQPQHF	TRBV6-6	TRBJ1-5	TRBD1	NA
TGTGCCAGCAGCCCTCGGAGGGGCGGGAGTGGCAATGAGCAGTTCTTC	CASSPRRGGSGNEQFF	TRBV7-8	TRBJ2-1	TRBD2	NA
TGTGCCAGCAGTTTATCTCAGGGGCTGTATGGCTACACCTTC	CASSLSQGLYGYTF	TRBV28	TRBJ1-2	NA	once
TGCGCCAGCAGCCAACCTGTCACCGGGACAGGGGATAATGGCTACACCTTC	CASSQPVTGTGDNGYTF	TRBV4-3	TRBJ1-2	TRBD1	NA
TGTGCCACCAGCATATCTCATAACAGAGGAAACACAGATACGCAGTATTTT	CATSISHNRGNTDTQYF	TRBV15	TRBJ2-3	NA	NA
TGTGCCAGTAGTATGGTAGTAGCGGGAGTGAACCCCTACGTGGAGACCCAGTACTTC	CASSMVVAGVNPYVETQYF	TRBV19	TRBJ2-5	TRBD2	NA
TGCGCCAGCAGCTCCCGTTGGGGGTTGGGGGAGACCCAGTACTTC	CASSSRWGLGETQYF	TRBV5-1	TRBJ2-5	NA	NA